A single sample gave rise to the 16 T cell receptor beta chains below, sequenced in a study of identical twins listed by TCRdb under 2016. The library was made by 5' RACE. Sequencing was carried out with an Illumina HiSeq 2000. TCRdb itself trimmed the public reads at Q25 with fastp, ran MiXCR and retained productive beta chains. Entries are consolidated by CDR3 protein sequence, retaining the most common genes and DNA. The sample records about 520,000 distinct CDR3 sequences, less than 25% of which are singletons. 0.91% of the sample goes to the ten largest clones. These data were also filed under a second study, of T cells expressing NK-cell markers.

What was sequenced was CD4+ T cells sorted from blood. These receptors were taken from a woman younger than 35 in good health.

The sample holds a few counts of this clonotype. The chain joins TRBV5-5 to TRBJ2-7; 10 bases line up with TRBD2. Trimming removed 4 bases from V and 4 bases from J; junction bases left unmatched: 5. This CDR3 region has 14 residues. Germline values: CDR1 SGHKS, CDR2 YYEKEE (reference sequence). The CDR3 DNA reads TGTGCCAGCAGCACGGGACTAGCGCGGTACGAGCAGTACTTC. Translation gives CASSTGLARYEQYF.

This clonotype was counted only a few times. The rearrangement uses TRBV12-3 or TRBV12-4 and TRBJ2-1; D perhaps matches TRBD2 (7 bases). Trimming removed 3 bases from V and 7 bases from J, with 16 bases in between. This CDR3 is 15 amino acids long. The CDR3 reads CASSFAGALGNEQFF. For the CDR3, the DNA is TGTGCCAGCAGTTTCGCGGGGGCGCTTGGGAATGAGCAGTTCTTC.

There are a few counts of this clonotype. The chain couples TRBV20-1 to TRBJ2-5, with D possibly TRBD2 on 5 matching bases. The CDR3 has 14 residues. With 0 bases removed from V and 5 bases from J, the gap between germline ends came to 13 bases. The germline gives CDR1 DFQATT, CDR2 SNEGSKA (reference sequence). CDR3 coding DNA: TGCAGTGCTAGAGATGGTGGGAGAGGGGAGACCCAGTACTTC. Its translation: CSARDGGRGETQYF.

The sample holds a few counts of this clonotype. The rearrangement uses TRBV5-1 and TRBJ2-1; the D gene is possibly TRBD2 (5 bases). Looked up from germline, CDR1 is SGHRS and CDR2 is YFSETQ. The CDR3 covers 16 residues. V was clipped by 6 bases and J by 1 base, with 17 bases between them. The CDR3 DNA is TGCGCCAGCACCTCCCCCGGGGTGGCTTCCTACAATGAGCAGTTCTTC. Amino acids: CASTSPGVASYNEQFF.

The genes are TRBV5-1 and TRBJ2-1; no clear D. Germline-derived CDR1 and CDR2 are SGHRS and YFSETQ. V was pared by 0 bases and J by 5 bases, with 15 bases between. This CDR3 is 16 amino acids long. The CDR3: CASSLGPGMGHNEQFF. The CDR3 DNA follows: TGCGCCAGCAGCTTGGGGCCGGGTATGGGCCACAATGAGCAGTTCTTC.

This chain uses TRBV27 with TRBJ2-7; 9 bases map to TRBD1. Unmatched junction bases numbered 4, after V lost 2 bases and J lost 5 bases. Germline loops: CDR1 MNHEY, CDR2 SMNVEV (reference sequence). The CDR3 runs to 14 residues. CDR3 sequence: CASSLRQGGHEQYF. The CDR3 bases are TGTGCCAGCAGTTTAAGACAGGGGGGCCACGAGCAGTACTTC.

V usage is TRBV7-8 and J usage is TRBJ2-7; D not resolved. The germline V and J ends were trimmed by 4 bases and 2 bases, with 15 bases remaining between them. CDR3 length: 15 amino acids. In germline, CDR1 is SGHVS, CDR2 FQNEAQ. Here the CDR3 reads CASSYPGPPTYEQYF. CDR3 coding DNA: TGTGCCAGCAGCTACCCCGGTCCTCCCACCTACGAGCAGTACTTC. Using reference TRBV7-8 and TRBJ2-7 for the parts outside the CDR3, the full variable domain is GAGVSQSPRYKVAKRGQDVALRCDPISGHVSLFWYQQALGQGPEFLTYFQNEAQLDKSGLPSDRFFAERPEGSVSTLKIQRTQQEDSAVYLCASSYPGPPTYEQYFGPGTRLTVT.

The CDR3, as DNA: TGTGCCAGCAGCGAGACAGGGGGCTTGGGGCCCTACGAGCAGTACTTC. Its translation: CASSETGGLGPYEQYF. This rearrangement joins TRBV9 to TRBJ2-7; 10 nucleotides line up with TRBD1. Germline V gives CDR1 SGDLS, CDR2 YYNGEE. Trimming took 3 bases from V and 2 from J; bases not matched to a gene: 8. The CDR3 has 16 residues.

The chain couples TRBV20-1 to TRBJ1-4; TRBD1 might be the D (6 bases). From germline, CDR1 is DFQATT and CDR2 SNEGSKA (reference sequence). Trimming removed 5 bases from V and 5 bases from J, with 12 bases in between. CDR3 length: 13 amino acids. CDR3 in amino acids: CSAPGQANEKLFF. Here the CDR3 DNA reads TGCAGTGCTCCGGGACAAGCGAATGAAAAACTGTTTTTT.

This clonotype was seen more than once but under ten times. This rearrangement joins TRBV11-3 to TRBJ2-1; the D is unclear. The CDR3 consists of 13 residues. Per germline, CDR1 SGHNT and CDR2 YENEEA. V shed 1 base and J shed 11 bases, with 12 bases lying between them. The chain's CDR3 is CASSLVTQEKQFF. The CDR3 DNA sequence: TGTGCCAGCAGCTTAGTGACGCAGGAAAAGCAGTTCTTC.

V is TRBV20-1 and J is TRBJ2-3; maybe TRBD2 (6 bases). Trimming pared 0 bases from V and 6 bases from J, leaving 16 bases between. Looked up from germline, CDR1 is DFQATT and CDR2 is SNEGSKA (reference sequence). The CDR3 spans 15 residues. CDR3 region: CSARDPMGGRDTQYF. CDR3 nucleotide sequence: TGCAGTGCTAGAGACCCCATGGGGGGAAGGGATACGCAGTATTTT.

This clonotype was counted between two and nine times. CDR3 amino acids: CASSEMAGVRNEQFF. The CDR3 DNA follows: TGTGCCAGCAGTGAAATGGCGGGGGTCCGTAATGAGCAGTTCTTC. The chain combines TRBV2 with TRBJ2-1, with TRBD2 matching 7 bases. Germline CDR1 reads SNHLY; CDR2 reads FYNNEI. J gave up 7 bases and V 2 bases, and 8 bases lay outside the gene matches. CDR3 size: 15 residues.

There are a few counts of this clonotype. The CDR3 nucleotides read TGCGCCAGCAGCTCGGGGCTTCAGGGGGCGGAGAATGAGCAGTTCTTC. Protein product: CASSSGLQGAENEQFF. The chain links TRBV5-1 to TRBJ2-1; 8 nucleotides agree with TRBD1. Germline lookup yields CDR1 SGHRS and CDR2 YFSETQ. The CDR3 spans 16 residues. With 3 bases clipped from V and 7 bases from J, the junction kept 12 bases outside the gene matches.

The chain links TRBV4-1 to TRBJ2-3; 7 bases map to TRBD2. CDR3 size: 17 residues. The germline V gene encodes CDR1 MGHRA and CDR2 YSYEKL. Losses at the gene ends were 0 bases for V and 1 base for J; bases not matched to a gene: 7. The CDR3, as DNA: TGCGCCAGCAGCCAAGATCTGCGAGGGAGGGGCACAGATACGCAGTATTTT. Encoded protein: CASSQDLRGRGTDTQYF.

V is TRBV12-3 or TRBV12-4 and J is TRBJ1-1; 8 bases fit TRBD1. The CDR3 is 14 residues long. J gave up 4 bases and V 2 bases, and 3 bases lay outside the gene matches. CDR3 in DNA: TGTGCCAGCAGTTTACAGGGGGCAATCACTGAAGCTTTCTTT. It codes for CASSLQGAITEAFF.

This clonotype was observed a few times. CDR3 nucleotides: TGCGCCAGCAGCTTGGATAGCACCCAAGAGACCCAGTACTTC. This translates into CASSLDSTQETQYF. The chain uses TRBV5-1 and TRBJ2-5; D gene unclear. This CDR3 has 14 residues. CDR1 is SGHRS and CDR2 is YFSETQ in the germline V gene. Deletions cut 0 bases from V and 1 base from J, with 7 bases between.